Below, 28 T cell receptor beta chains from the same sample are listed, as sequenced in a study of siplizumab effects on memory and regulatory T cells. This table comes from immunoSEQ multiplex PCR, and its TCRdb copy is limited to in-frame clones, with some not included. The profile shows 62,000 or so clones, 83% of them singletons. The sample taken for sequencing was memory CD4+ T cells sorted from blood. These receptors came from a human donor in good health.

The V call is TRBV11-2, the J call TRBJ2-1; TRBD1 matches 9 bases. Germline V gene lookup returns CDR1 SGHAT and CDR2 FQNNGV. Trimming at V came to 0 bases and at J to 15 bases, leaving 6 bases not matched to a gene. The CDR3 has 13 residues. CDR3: CASSLEGQGRRFF. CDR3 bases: TGTGCCAGCAGCTTAGAGGGACAGGGTCGTCGGTTCTTC.

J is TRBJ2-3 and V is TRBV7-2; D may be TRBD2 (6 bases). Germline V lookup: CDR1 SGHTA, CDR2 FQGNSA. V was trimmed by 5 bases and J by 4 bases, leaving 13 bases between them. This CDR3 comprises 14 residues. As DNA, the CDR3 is TGTGCCAGCAGCCCTGGGGGGTCGGCAGATACGCAGTATTTT. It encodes CASSPGGSADTQYF. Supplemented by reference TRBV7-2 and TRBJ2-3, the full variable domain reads GAGVSQSPSNKVTEKGKDVELRCDPISGHTALYWYRQSLGQGLEFLIYFQGNSAPDKSGLPSDRFSAERTGGSVSTLTIQRTQQEDSAVYLCASSPGGSADTQYFGPGTRLTVL.

Here the CDR3 DNA reads TGTGCCAGCAGTTACGATAGGGACAGTTCCTACGAGCAGTACTTC. Translated, it gives CASSYDRDSSYEQYF. The rearrangement links TRBV6-5 to TRBJ2-7; 7 positions agree with TRBD1. With 2 bases clipped from V and 1 base from J, the junction kept 5 bases outside the gene matches. This CDR3 spans 15 amino acids. CDR1 is MNHEY and CDR2 is SVGAGI in the germline V gene.

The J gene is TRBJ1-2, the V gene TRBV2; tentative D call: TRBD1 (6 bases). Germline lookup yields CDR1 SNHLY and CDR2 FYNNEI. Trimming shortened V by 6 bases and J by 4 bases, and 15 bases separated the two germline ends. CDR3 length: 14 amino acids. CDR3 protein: CASSEGEQAYGYTF. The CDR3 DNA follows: TGTGCCAGCAGCGAGGGGGAGCAGGCCTATGGCTACACCTTC.

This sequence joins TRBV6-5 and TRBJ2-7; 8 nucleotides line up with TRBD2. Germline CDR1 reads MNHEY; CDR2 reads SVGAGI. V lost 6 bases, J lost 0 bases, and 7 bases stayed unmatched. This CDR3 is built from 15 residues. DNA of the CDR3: TGTGCCAGCAGCCTCGGGGGGGGCGGCTCCTACGAGCAGTACTTC. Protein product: CASSLGGGGSYEQYF.

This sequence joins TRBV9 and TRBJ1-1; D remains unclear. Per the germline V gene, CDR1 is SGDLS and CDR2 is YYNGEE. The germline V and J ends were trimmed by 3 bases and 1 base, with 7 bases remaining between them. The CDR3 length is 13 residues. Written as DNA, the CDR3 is TGTGCCAGCAGCGCACTGAAGAACACTGAAGCTTTCTTT. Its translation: CASSALKNTEAFF.

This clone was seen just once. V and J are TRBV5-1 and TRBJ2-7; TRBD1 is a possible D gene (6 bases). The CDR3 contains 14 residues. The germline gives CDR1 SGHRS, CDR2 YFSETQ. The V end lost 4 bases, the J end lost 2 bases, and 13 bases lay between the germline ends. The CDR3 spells CASSKDSLTYEQYF. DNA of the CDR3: TGCGCCAGCAGCAAGGACAGCCTGACCTACGAGCAGTACTTC.

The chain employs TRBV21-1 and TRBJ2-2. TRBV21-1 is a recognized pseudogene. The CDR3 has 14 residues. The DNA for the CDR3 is TGTGCCAGCAGCAAAGCGCAGAACACCGGGGAGCTGTTTTTT. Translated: CASSKAQNTGELFF.

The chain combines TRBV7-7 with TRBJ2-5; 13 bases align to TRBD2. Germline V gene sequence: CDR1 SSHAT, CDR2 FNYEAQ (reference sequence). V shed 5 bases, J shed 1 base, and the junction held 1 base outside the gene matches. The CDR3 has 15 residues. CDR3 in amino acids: CASSRTSGGQETQYF. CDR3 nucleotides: TGTGCCAGCAGCAGGACTAGCGGGGGCCAAGAGACCCAGTACTTC.

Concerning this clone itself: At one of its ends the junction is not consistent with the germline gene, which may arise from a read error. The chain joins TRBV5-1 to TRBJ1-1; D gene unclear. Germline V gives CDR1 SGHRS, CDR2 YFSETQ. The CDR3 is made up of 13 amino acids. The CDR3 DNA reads TGCGCCAGCAGGTTGGGTGGGAGTACTGAAGCTTTCTTT. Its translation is CASRLGGSTEAFF.

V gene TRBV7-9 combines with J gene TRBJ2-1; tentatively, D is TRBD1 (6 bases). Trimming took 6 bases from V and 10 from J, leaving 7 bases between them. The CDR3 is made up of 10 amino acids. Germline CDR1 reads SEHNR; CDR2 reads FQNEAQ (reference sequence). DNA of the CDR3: TGTGCCAGCAGTGGGACAGAGCAGTTCTTC. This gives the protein CASSGTEQFF.

CDR3 bases: TGTGCCACCTCGAGACAGGGGGGGATGAACACTGAAGCTTTCTTT. Residues: CATSRQGGMNTEAFF. The chain joins TRBV19 to TRBJ1-1; 9 bases match TRBD1. The CDR3 covers 15 residues. V shed 10 bases, J shed 0 bases, and the junction held 9 bases outside the gene matches. Germline CDR1 reads LNHDA; CDR2 reads SQIVND (reference sequence).

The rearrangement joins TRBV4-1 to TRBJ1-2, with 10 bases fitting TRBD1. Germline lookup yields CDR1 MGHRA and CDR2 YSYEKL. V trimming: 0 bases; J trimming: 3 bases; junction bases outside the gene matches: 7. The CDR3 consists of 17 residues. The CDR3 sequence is CASSQETGGLTHYGYTF. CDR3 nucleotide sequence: TGCGCCAGCAGCCAAGAGACAGGGGGCTTAACCCACTATGGCTACACCTTC.

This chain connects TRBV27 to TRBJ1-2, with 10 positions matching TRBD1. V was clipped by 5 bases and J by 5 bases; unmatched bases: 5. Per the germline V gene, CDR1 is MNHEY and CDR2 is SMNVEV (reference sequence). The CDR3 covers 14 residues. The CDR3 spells CASSQRQGAYGYTF. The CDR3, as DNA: TGTGCCAGCAGTCAAAGACAGGGGGCGTATGGCTACACCTTC.

DNA of the CDR3: TGTGCCAGCAGCTTAGCGGGAGTTTTCAACGAGCAGTACTTC. The encoded protein is CASSLAGVFNEQYF. The chain uses TRBV7-9 and TRBJ2-5; D may be TRBD2 (5 bases). With the DNA end fitting TRBJ2-7 better, the J assignment may be wrong. The CDR3 has 14 residues. Germline-derived CDR1 and CDR2 are SEHNR and FQNEAQ (reference sequence).

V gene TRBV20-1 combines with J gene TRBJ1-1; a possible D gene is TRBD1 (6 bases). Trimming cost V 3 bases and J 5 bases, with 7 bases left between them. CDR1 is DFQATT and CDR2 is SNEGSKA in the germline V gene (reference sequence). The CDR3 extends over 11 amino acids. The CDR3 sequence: CSASDRTEAFF. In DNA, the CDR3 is TGCAGTGCTAGTGACAGGACTGAAGCTTTCTTT.

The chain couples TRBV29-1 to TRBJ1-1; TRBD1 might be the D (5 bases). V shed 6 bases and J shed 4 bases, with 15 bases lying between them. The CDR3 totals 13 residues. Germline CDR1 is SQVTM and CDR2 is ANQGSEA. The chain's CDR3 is CSVKGTPGTEAFF. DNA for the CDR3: TGCAGCGTCAAAGGGACCCCCGGCACTGAAGCTTTCTTT.

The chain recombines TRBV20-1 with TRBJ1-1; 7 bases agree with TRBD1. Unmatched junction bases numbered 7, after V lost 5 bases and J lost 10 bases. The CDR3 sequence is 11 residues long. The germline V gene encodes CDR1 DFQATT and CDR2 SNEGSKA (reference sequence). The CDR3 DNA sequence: TGCAGTGCTCCACTACAGGGGAGAGCTTTCTTT. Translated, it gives CSAPLQGRAFF.

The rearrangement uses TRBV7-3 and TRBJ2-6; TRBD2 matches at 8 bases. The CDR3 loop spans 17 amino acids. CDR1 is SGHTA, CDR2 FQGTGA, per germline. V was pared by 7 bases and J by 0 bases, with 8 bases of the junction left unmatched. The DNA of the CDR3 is TGTGCCAGCACCCCGGGGGGGAGAAGCTCTGGGGCCAACGTCCTGACTTTC. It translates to CASTPGGRSSGANVLTF.

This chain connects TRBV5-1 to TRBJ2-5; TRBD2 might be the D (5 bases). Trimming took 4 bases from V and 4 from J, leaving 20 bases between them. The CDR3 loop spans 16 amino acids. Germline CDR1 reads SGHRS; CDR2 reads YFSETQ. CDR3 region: CASSASFLAPGETQYF. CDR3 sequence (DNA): TGCGCCAGCAGCGCGTCTTTCTTAGCGCCGGGAGAGACCCAGTACTTC.

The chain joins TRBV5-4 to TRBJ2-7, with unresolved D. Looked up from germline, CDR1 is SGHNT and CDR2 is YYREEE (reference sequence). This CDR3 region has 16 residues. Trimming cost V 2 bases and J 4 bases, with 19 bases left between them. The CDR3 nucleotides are TGTGCCAGCAGCTTAAGGGTCGTTTTTCCCTGGTACGAGCAGTACTTC. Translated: CASSLRVVFPWYEQYF. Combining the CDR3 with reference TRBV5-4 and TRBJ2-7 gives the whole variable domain ETGVTQSPTHLIKTRGQQVTLRCSSQSGHNTVSWYQQALGQGPQFIFQYYREEENGRGNFPPRFSGLQFPNYSSELNVNALELDDSALYLCASSLRVVFPWYEQYFGPGTRLTVT.

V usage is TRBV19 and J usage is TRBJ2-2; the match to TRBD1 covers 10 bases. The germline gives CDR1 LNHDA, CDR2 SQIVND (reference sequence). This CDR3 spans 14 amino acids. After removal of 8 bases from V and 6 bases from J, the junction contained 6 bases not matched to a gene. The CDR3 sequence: CASRGTGVAGELFF. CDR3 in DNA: TGTGCCAGTCGGGGGACAGGGGTTGCCGGGGAGCTGTTTTTT.

CDR3 residues: CASSEAALTQYF. The CDR3 bases are TGTGCCAGCAGTGAAGCGGCCCTCACTCAGTACTTC. V and J are TRBV6-1 and TRBJ2-4; D is uncertain. This CDR3 contains 12 residues. Germline CDR1 reads MNHNS; CDR2 reads SASEGT. Trimming left V 0 bases short and J 12 bases short, with 9 bases between.

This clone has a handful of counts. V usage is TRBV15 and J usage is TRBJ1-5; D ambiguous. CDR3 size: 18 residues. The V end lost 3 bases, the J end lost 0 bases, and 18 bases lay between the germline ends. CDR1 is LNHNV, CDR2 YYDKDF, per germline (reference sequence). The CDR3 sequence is CATSRGLDGEYSNQPQHF. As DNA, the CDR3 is TGTGCCACCAGCAGGGGCCTTGACGGGGAATATAGCAATCAGCCCCAGCATTTT.

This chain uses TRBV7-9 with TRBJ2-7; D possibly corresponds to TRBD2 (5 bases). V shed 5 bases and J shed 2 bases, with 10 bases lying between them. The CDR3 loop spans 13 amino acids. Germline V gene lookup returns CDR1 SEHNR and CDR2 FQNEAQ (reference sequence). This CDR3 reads CASSDSGTYEQYF. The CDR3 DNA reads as TGTGCCAGCAGCGACTCCGGGACCTACGAGCAGTACTTC. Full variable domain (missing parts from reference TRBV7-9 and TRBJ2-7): DTGVSQNPRHKITKRGQNVTFRCDPISEHNRLYWYRQTLGQGPEFLTYFQNEAQLEKSRLLSDRFSAERPKGSFSTLEIQRTEQGDSAMYLCASSDSGTYEQYFGPGTRLTVT.

CDR3 amino acids: CASRWTGGSNEQFF. For the CDR3, the DNA is TGTGCCAGCAGGTGGACAGGGGGCTCCAATGAGCAGTTCTTC. The chain has TRBV6-6 and TRBJ2-1; 11 positions agree with TRBD1. This CDR3 is built from 14 residues. Per germline, CDR1 MNHNY and CDR2 SVGAGI (reference sequence). Germline trimming cut 6 bases from V and 6 bases from J; bases unmatched to any gene: 4.

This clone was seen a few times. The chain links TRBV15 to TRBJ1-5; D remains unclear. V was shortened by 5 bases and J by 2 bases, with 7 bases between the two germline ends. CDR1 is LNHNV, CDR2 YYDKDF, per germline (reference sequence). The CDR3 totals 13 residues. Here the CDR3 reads CATSQTRNQPQHF. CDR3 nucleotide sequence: TGTGCCACCAGCCAGACGCGCAATCAGCCCCAGCATTTT.

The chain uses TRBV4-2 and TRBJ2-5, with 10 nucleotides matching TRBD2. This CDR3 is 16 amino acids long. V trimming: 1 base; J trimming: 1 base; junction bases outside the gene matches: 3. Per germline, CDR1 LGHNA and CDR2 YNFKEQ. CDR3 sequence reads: CASSQGTSGPQETQYF. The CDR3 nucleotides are TGTGCCAGCAGCCAAGGGACTAGCGGCCCCCAAGAGACCCAGTACTTC.